This T cell receptor beta chain was recorded in a study of T cells in Graves' hyperthyroidism and ophthalmopathy. At least ten counts were recorded for this clonotype. Researchers amplified the TCR beta CDR3 regions from RNA transcripts. When the TCR CDR3 underwent first-round RT-PCR, the HTBI primer set was used. TCRdb independently ran MiXCR on the multiplex PCR reads; one entry per CDR3 protein. Of 500,000 to 550,000 distinct CDR3 sequences detected, more than 20% appear once; the ten largest clones hold around 27%. Germline CDR1 SGDLS, CDR2 YYNGEE. The trim removed 3 bases at V and 7 bases at J, leaving 8 bases unmatched. The CDR3 length is 15 residues.

The specimen was blood. This sequence joins TRBV9 and TRBJ1-5, with TRBD1 identical over 9 bases. The receptor was derived from a young man with Graves' hyperthyroidism. The CDR3 nucleotides are TGTGCCAGCAGCGCCGGGACAGGGTTGGGGCAGCCCCAGCATTTT. Its protein is CASSAGTGLGQPQHF.